The 28 T cell receptor beta chains below all came from one sample that was sequenced in a study of CD8 T cells in ankylosing spondylitis. Each CDR3 protein is one row after TCRdb ran MiXCR on the 5' RACE reads. Of approximately 260,000 distinct CDR3 sequences listed, approximately 9% are singletons. Material: blood, either unsorted or a sorted T cell fraction (not recorded which). These receptors originate from a male donor with ankylosing spondylitis or in good health (not recorded which).

The genes are TRBV19 and TRBJ2-1, with D possibly matching TRBD1 (6 bases). Germline assignment: CDR1 LNHDA and CDR2 SQIVND (reference sequence). This CDR3 is built from 14 residues. Trimming removed 7 bases from V and 5 bases from J, with 15 bases in between. CDR3 coding DNA: TGTGCCAGTACCAGGACAGCGCGCAACAATGAGCAGTTCTTC. It yields the protein CASTRTARNNEQFF.

This clonotype has at least ten counts. The genes are TRBV19 and TRBJ1-1; D remains unclear. The CDR3 totals 14 residues. V lost 5 bases and J lost 4, with 14 bases in between. The germline CDR1 and CDR2 sequences are LNHDA and SQIVND (reference sequence). The CDR3 DNA reads as TGTGCCAGTAGTCCTACAGCAGTGGTCACTGAAGCTTTCTTT. It yields the protein CASSPTAVVTEAFF.

This clonotype was picked up many times. The chain couples TRBV5-1 to TRBJ2-7; 8 positions agree with TRBD2. CDR1 and CDR2 (germline): SGHRS, YFSETQ. The CDR3 contains 17 residues. V trimming: 0 bases; J trimming: 1 base; junction bases outside the gene matches: 9. As DNA, the CDR3 is TGCGCCAGCAGCTTGGATATTACTAGCGGACGTTCCTACGAGCAGTACTTC. Amino acids: CASSLDITSGRSYEQYF.

This clonotype came up many times. This chain joins TRBV28 and TRBJ2-7, with D tentatively TRBD1 (6 bases). The CDR3 is made up of 16 amino acids. Trimming stripped 4 bases from V and 6 bases from J, with 22 bases between. Germline-derived CDR1 and CDR2 are MDHEN and SYDVKM. The CDR3 bases are TGTGCCAGCAGTTCCCCAATACAATTAGGACAGCCCGAGCAGTACTTC. It yields the protein CASSSPIQLGQPEQYF.

This clonotype was observed many times. The J gene is TRBJ2-4, the V gene TRBV19; 7 bases align to TRBD2. CDR3 size: 14 residues. Germline lookup yields CDR1 LNHDA and CDR2 SQIVND (reference sequence). The CDR3 DNA follows: TGTTCCTCGACTAGCAAAGCTACCAAAAACATTCAGTACTTC. Protein sequence: CSSTSKATKNIQYF. Drawing the rest from reference TRBV19 and TRBJ2-4, the complete variable domain is DGGITQSPKYLFRKEGQNVTLSCEQNLNHDAMYWYRQDPGQGLRLIYYSQIVNDFQKGDIAEGYSVSREKKESFPLTVTSAQKNPTAFYLCSSTSKATKNIQYFGAGTRLSVL.

This clonotype was recorded many times. This chain connects TRBV28 to TRBJ2-2, with 11 nucleotides matching TRBD2. The CDR3 sequence is 16 residues long. Germline CDR1 MDHEN, CDR2 SYDVKM. V gave up 2 bases and J gave up 6 bases; unmatched junction bases: 5. The CDR3 is CASSLVGLAGAGELFF. CDR3 coding DNA: TGTGCCAGCAGTTTAGTAGGACTAGCGGGTGCCGGGGAGCTGTTTTTT.

This clonotype was seen at least ten times. The CDR3 DNA reads as TGTGCCAGCAGCGTAGAAGGGACAGGGCCGAATGAGCAGTTCTTC. It encodes CASSVEGTGPNEQFF. The chain recombines TRBV9 with TRBJ2-1; 9 bases match TRBD1. J gave up 7 bases and V 0 bases, and 5 bases lay outside the gene matches. Germline V gene data show CDR1 as SGDLS and CDR2 as YYNGEE. The length of the CDR3 is 15 residues.

This clonotype was observed many times. The chain combines TRBV29-1 with TRBJ1-4; D is possibly TRBD1 (5 bases). CDR1 is SQVTM and CDR2 is ANQGSEA in the germline V gene. Trimming pared 6 bases from V and 8 bases from J, leaving 19 bases between. The CDR3 is made up of 14 amino acids. The DNA for the CDR3 is TGCAGCGTCGACGGCAGGCCCCAGGGAGAAAAACTGTTTTTT. This gives the protein CSVDGRPQGEKLFF.

The sample holds a few counts of this clonotype. V is TRBV20-1 and J is TRBJ2-5; D perhaps matches TRBD2 (5 bases). CDR3 length equals 12 residues. Trimming left V 3 bases short and J 5 bases short, with 10 bases between. CDR1 is DFQATT, CDR2 SNEGSKA, per germline (reference sequence). In DNA form, the CDR3 reads TGCAGTGCTAGGCAGCCGGGGGAGACCCAGTACTTC. Protein: CSARQPGETQYF.

This clonotype was picked up many times. The gene calls are TRBV29-1 and TRBJ1-2; no clear D gene. The CDR3 has 11 amino acids. Looked up from germline, CDR1 is SQVTM and CDR2 is ANQGSEA. Trimming cost V 3 bases and J 6 bases, with 8 bases left between them. CDR3 in amino acids: CSVDSGNGYTF. The DNA of the CDR3 is TGCAGCGTTGATTCCGGGAATGGCTACACCTTC.

This clonotype came up many times. The chain has TRBV5-1 and TRBJ1-1, with D unclear. Germline V gives CDR1 SGHRS, CDR2 YFSETQ. The CDR3 totals 14 residues. Trimming left V 0 bases short and J 1 base short, with 7 bases between. CDR3 loop: CASSLAEKNTEAFF. CDR3 DNA: TGCGCCAGCAGCTTGGCTGAGAAGAACACTGAAGCTTTCTTT.

The chain couples TRBV30 to TRBJ1-3; D is ambiguous. Trimming stripped 1 base from V and 0 bases from J, with 13 bases between. This CDR3 is 16 amino acids long. Germline V CDR1 and CDR2: GTSNPN, SVGIG (reference sequence). The CDR3 nucleotides read TGTGCCTGGAGTGCCCCCTGGGCCACCTCTGGAAACACCATATATTTT. Its translation: CAWSAPWATSGNTIYF. Variable domain in full (rest from reference TRBV30 and TRBJ1-3): SQTIHQWPATLVQPVGSPLSLECTVEGTSNPNLYWYRQAAGRGLQLLFYSVGIGQISSEVPQNLSASRPQDRQFILSSKKLLLSDSGFYLCAWSAPWATSGNTIYFGEGSWLTVV.

The V and J genes are TRBV20-1 and TRBJ2-1, with a possible D match to TRBD2 (5 bases). The germline CDR1 and CDR2 sequences are DFQATT and SNEGSKA (reference sequence). The CDR3 consists of 11 residues. The V and J ends lost 5 bases and 4 bases respectively, with 6 bases between them. The CDR3 sequence is CSAGRYNEQFF. DNA of the CDR3: TGCAGTGCTGGGAGATACAATGAGCAGTTCTTC.

This clonotype was observed at least ten times. The gene calls are TRBV29-1 and TRBJ1-2, with D possibly matching TRBD1 (5 bases). The germline CDR1 and CDR2 sequences are SQVTM and ANQGSEA. The V end was cut by 8 bases, the J end by 2 bases, with 12 bases between. The CDR3 length is 12 residues. The DNA for the CDR3 is TGCAGCTTCCTCCGGGGGAACTATGGCTACACCTTC. This encodes CSFLRGNYGYTF.

The V call is TRBV19, the J call TRBJ2-1, with unresolved D. This CDR3 is built from 17 residues. Germline V gives CDR1 LNHDA, CDR2 SQIVND (reference sequence). V lost 4 bases and J lost 0, with 16 bases in between. The CDR3 bases are TGTGCCAGTAGTACCGACCTGGGCAGGCGCTCCTACAATGAGCAGTTCTTC. Its protein product is CASSTDLGRRSYNEQFF.

The table lists this clonotype with many counts. The chain combines TRBV6-1 with TRBJ1-1, with TRBD1 matching over 8 bases. The CDR3 contains 13 residues. Trimming at V came to 6 bases and at J to 6 bases, leaving 6 bases not matched to a gene. CDR1 and CDR2 (germline): MNHNS, SASEGT. Written as DNA, the CDR3 is TGTGCCAGCAGCCGTGACAGGGGCGCTGAAGCTTTCTTT. It encodes CASSRDRGAEAFF.

The table lists this clonotype with a few counts. This chain links TRBV5-6 with TRBJ2-1, with 14 bases fitting TRBD2. The junction had 6 bases not matched to a gene; V was cut back by 4 bases and J by 6 bases. This CDR3 is built from 16 residues. From germline, CDR1 is SGHDT and CDR2 YYEEEE. CDR3 bases: TGTGCCAGCAGCCGACCGGGACTAGCGGGAGCCAATGAGCAGTTCTTC. As protein: CASSRPGLAGANEQFF.

This clonotype came up many times. The gene calls are TRBV10-3 and TRBJ2-3, with 13 bases identical to TRBD2. Germline V lookup: CDR1 ENHRY, CDR2 SYGVKD. This CDR3 comprises 17 residues. The trim removed 6 bases at V and 4 bases at J, leaving 10 bases unmatched. The CDR3 loop is CAIRGGSGTSGADTQYF. The CDR3 DNA sequence: TGTGCCATCAGGGGTGGTTCCGGGACTAGCGGGGCAGATACGCAGTATTTT.

This clonotype has only a few counts. This sequence joins TRBV20-1 and TRBJ2-7, with D possibly TRBD2 on 5 matching bases. Germline V lookup: CDR1 DFQATT, CDR2 SNEGSKA (reference sequence). This CDR3 has 13 residues. Trimming stripped 5 bases from V and 5 bases from J, with 16 bases between. CDR3 nucleotides: TGCAGTGCTCCGAGGGCCGGAACCGACGAGCAGTACTTC. Translated, it gives CSAPRAGTDEQYF.

This clonotype came up many times. The chain joins TRBV12-1 to TRBJ2-4; TRBD2, the D gene given by the table, was not confirmed from the DNA. TRBV12-1 constitutes a pseudogene. The CDR3 runs to 15 residues. The CDR3 DNA reads as TGTGCCAGCAGATCTGGGCCCCAAGCCAAAAACATTCAGTACTTC. Protein: CASRSGPQAKNIQYF.

This clonotype showed up many times. DNA for the CDR3: TGTGCCAGCAGCTTAAGGGACAACTCCTACGAGCAGTACTTC. It specifies CASSLRDNSYEQYF. The gene calls are TRBV7-9 and TRBJ2-7, with a tentative D call TRBD1 (6 bases). CDR1 is SEHNR, CDR2 FQNEAQ, per germline (reference sequence). Deletions cut 2 bases from V and 0 bases from J, with 8 bases between. The CDR3 is 14 residues long.

This clonotype was recorded many times. This rearrangement joins TRBV12-3 or TRBV12-4 to TRBJ2-7, with D maybe TRBD2 (5 bases). The CDR3 has 13 amino acids. Trimming took 1 base from V and 6 from J, leaving 10 bases between them. CDR3 nucleotides: TGTGCCAGCAGTTTAGGGGGAGTCCGCGAGCAGTACTTC. This gives the protein CASSLGGVREQYF.

This clonotype was recorded at least ten times. The CDR3 DNA is TGCAGTGCTACCAGCGGGAGGGGCGACGAGCAGTACTTC. It codes for CSATSGRGDEQYF. The chain employs TRBV20-1 and TRBJ2-7, with 10 nucleotides matching TRBD2. This CDR3 has 13 residues. Germline CDR1 reads DFQATT; CDR2 reads SNEGSKA (reference sequence). Trimming removed 4 bases from V and 5 bases from J; junction bases left unmatched: 5.

This clonotype was recorded many times. The chain employs TRBV7-8 and TRBJ1-2; the match to TRBD1 covers 8 bases. The J segment lost 11 bases and the V segment lost 2 bases, leaving 7 bases of the junction unmatched. Germline-derived CDR1 and CDR2 are SGHVS and FQNEAQ. The CDR3 loop spans 13 amino acids. The CDR3 sequence: CASSLNRGVDYTF. The CDR3 DNA reads TGTGCCAGCAGCTTAAACAGGGGGGTGGATTACACCTTC.

Of note for this clonotype: At one end, the junction sequence differs from germline, possibly due to a read error. The J gene is TRBJ2-1, the V gene TRBV20-1; 11 positions match TRBD2. The germline V gene encodes CDR1 DFQATT and CDR2 SNEGSKA (reference sequence). This CDR3 is built from 14 residues. This CDR3 reads CSARVAGGHNEQFF. CDR3 sequence (DNA): TGCAGTGCGAGAGTAGCGGGGGGGCACAATGAGCAGTTCTTC.

This clonotype was picked up many times. The chain combines TRBV6-1 with TRBJ2-1; 14 bases align to TRBD2. V dropped 6 bases and J dropped 1; count of bases not matched to a gene: 5. The CDR3 runs 17 residues. In germline, CDR1 is MNHNS, CDR2 SASEGT. In nucleotides, the CDR3 is TGTGCCAGCAGCCGGGGACTAGCGGGAGTATCCTACAATGAGCAGTTCTTC. Translated: CASSRGLAGVSYNEQFF.

This clonotype was counted at least ten times. The chain uses TRBV7-2 and TRBJ1-5; no clear D. Per the germline V gene, CDR1 is SGHTA and CDR2 is FQGNSA. The CDR3 loop spans 13 amino acids. V shed 1 base and J shed 4 bases, with 5 bases lying between them. CDR3 bases: TGTGCCAGCAGCTTAGTGGTGAATCAGCCCCAGCATTTT. Translating it yields CASSLVVNQPQHF.

This clonotype was counted only a few times. V and J are TRBV12-3 or TRBV12-4 and TRBJ1-4, with D unclear. With 3 bases removed from V and 5 bases from J, the gap between germline ends came to 7 bases. CDR3 length equals 13 residues. Here the CDR3 DNA reads TGTGCCAGCAGTTTTTCTCTAAATGAAAAACTGTTTTTT. Its translation is CASSFSLNEKLFF.